The clone carrying this TCR beta chain appeared many times. Its antigen is undetermined. These data belong to a study of CD8 T cells in ankylosing spondylitis. Whole-study findings and limits: In the blood and synovial fluid of reactive arthritis, some motif variants had been previously reported.

Quantitative 5'-RACE with molecular barcodes produced the TCR beta libraries. TCRdb independently ran MiXCR on the 5' RACE reads; one entry per CDR3 protein. Of more than 300,000 distinct CDR3 sequences listed, about 9.9% are singletons. In germline, CDR1 is MGHRA, CDR2 YSYEKL. Trimming removed 0 bases from V and 8 bases from J; junction bases left unmatched: 8. CDR3 size: 16 residues. The specimen sequenced was blood, either unsorted or a sorted T cell fraction (not recorded which). The source is a female donor with ankylosing spondylitis or in good health (not recorded which). The V and J genes are TRBV4-1 and TRBJ2-1; 9 nucleotides line up with TRBD2. Here the CDR3 DNA reads TGCGCCAGCAGCCAAGATAAGGCTAGCGGGGATCATGAGCAGTTCTTC. It codes for CASSQDKASGDHEQFF.